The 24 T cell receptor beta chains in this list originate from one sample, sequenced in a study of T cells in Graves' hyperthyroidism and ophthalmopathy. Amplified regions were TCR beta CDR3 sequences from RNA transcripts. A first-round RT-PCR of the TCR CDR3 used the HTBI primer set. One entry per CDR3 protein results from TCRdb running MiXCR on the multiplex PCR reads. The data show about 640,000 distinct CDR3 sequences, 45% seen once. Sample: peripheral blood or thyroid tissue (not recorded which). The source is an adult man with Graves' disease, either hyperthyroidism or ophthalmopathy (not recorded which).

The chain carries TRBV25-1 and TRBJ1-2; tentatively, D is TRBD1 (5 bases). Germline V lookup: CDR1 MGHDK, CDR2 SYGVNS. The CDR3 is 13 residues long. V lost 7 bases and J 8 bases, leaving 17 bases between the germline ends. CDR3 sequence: CASTNHRLGGYTF. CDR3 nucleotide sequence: TGTGCCAGCACGAATCACAGGCTTGGGGGCTACACCTTC.

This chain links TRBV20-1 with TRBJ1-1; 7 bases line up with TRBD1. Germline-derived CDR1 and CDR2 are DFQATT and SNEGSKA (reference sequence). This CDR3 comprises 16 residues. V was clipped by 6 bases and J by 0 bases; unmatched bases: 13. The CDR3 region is CSARSLQGVMNTEAFF. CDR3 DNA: TGCAGTGCCCGATCCCTTCAGGGGGTGATGAACACTGAAGCTTTCTTT.

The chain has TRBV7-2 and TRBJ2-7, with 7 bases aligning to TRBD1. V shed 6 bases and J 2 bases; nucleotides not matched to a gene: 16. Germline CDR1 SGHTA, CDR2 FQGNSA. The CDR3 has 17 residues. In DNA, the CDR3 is TGTGCCAGCAGTTGGACGGAATCGAGACAGGGCGCCTACGAGCAGTACTTC. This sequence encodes CASSWTESRQGAYEQYF.

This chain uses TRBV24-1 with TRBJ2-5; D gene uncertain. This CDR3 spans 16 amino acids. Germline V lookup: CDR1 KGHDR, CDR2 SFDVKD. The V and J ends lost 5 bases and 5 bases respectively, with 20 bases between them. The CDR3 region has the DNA TGTGCCACCAGTGGCCCTATGTCCCGGTCCGGGGAGACCCAGTACTTC. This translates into CATSGPMSRSGETQYF.

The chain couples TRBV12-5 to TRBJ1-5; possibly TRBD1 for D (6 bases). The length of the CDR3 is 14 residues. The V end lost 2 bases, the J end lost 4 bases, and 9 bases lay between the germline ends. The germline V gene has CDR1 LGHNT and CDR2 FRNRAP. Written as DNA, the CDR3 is TGTGCTAGTGGTTTGAACGGACAGAATCAGCCCCAGCATTTT. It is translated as CASGLNGQNQPQHF.

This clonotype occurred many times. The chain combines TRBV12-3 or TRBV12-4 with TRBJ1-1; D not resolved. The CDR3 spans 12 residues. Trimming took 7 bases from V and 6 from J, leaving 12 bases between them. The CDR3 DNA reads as TGTGCCAGCAATTTCGGTGTCGCTGAAGCTTTCTTT. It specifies CASNFGVAEAFF.

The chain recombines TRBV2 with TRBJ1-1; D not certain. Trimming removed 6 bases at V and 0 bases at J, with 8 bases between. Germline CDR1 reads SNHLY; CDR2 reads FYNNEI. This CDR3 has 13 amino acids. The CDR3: CASRATVNTEAFF. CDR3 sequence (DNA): TGTGCCAGCAGAGCGACGGTGAACACTGAAGCTTTCTTT.

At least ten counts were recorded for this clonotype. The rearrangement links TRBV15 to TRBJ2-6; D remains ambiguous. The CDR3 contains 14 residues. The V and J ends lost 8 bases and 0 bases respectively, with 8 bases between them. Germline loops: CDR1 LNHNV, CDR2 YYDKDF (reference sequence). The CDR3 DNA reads TGTGCCACCCGCGCGTTCTCTGGGGCCAACGTCCTGACTTTC. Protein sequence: CATRAFSGANVLTF.

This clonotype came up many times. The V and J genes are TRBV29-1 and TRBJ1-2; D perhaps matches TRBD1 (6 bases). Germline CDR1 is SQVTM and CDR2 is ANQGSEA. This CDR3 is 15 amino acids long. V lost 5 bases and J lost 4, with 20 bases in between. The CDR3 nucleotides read TGCAGCGTTCCCGAATCCCCCCGGACAGCCTATGGCTACACCTTC. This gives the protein CSVPESPRTAYGYTF. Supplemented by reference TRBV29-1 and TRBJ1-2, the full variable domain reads SAVISQKPSRDICQRGTSLTIQCQVDSQVTMMFWYRQQPGQSLTLIATANQGSEATYESGFVIDKFPISRPNLTFSTLTVSNMSPEDSSIYLCSVPESPRTAYGYTFGSGTRLTVV.

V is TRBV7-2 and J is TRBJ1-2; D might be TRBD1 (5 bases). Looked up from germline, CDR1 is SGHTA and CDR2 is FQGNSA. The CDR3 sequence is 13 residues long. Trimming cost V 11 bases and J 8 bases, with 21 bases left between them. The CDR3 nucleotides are TGTGCCTGGAGTCACGGGGGATCCGGAGGCTACACCTTC. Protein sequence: CAWSHGGSGGYTF.

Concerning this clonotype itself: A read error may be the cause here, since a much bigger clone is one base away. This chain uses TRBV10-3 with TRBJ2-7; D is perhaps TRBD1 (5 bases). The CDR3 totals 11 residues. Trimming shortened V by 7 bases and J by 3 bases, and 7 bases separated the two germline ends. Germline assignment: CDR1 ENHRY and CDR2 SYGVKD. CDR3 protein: CAITDSYEQYF. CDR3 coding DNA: TGTGCCATCACCGACAGCTACGAGCAGTACTTC.

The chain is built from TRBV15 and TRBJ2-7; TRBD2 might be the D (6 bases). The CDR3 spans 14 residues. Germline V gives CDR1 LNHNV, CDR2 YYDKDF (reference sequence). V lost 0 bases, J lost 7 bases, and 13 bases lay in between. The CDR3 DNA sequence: TGTGCCACCAGCAGAGATAGCGGTCTAGGGGAGCAGTACTTC. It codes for CATSRDSGLGEQYF.

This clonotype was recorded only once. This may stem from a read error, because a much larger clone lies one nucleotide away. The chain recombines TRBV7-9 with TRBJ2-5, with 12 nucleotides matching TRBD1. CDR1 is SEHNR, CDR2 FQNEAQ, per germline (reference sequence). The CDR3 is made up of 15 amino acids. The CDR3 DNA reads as TGTGCCAGCGGCTTACCCGGGACAGGGGGCGAGACCCAGTACTTC. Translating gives CASGLPGTGGETQYF.

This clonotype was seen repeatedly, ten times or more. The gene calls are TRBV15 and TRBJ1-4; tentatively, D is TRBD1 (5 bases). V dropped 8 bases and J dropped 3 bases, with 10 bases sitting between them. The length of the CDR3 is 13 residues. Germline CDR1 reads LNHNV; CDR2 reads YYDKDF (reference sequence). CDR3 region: CATPGKSNEKLFF. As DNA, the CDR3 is TGTGCCACCCCAGGGAAATCTAATGAAAAACTGTTTTTT.

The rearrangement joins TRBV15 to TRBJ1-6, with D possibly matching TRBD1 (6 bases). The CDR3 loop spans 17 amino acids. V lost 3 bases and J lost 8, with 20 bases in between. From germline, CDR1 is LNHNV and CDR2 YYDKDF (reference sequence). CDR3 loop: CATSSSQGMLIDSPLHF. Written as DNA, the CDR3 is TGTGCCACCAGCAGTAGTCAGGGGATGCTCATCGATTCACCCCTCCACTTT.

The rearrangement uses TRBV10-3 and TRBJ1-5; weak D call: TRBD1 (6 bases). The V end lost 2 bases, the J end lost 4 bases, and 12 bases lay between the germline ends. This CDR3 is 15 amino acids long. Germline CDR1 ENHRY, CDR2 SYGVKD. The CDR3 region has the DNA TGTGCCATCAGTGAGAAGGGGGGGTGGAATCAGCCCCAGCATTTT. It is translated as CAISEKGGWNQPQHF.

The CDR3 region has the DNA TGTGCCATCAGTGAAACGGGCGGTGAGGATCAGCCCCAGCATTTT. Translated: CAISETGGEDQPQHF. The chain is built from TRBV10-3 and TRBJ1-5; no clear D gene. The V end lost 3 bases, the J end lost 5 bases, and 14 bases lay between the germline ends. The CDR3 sequence is 15 residues long. Germline CDR1 and CDR2: ENHRY and SYGVKD.

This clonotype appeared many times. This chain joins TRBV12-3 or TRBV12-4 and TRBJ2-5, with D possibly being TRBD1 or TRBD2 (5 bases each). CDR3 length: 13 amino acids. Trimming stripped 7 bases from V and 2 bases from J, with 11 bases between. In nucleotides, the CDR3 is TGTGCCAGCACCAGGGACGTACAAGAGACCCAGTACTTC. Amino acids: CASTRDVQETQYF.

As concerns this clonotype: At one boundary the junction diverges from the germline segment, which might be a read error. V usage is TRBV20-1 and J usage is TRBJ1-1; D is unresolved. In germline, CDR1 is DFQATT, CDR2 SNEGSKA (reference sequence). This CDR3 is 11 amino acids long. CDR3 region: CSAKPNTGAFF. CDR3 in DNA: TGCAGTGCTAAGCCGAACACTGGAGCTTTCTTT.

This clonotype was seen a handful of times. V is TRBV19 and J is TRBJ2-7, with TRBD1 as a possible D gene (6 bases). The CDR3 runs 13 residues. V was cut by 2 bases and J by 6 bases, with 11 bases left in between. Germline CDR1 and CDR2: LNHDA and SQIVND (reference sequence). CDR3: CASSINREREQYF. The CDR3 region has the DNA TGTGCCAGTAGTATAAACAGGGAGCGCGAGCAGTACTTC. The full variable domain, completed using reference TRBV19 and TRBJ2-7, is DGGITQSPKYLFRKEGQNVTLSCEQNLNHDAMYWYRQDPGQGLRLIYYSQIVNDFQKGDIAEGYSVSREKKESFPLTVTSAQKNPTAFYLCASSINREREQYFGPGTRLTVT.

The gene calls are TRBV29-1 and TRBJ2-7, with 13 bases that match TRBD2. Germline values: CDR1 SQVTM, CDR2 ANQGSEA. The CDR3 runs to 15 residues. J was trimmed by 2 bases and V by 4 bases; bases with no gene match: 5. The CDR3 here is CSVAGTSGDPYEQYF. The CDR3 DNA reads TGCAGCGTTGCCGGGACTAGCGGGGATCCCTACGAGCAGTACTTC.

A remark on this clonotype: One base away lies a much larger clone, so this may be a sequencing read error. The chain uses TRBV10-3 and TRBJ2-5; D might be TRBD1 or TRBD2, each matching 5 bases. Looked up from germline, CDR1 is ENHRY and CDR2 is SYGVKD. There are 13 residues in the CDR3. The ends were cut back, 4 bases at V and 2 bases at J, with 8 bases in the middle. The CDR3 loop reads CAISVGEQETQYF. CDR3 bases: TGTGCCATCAGTGTGGGGGAGCAAGAGACCCAGTACTTC.

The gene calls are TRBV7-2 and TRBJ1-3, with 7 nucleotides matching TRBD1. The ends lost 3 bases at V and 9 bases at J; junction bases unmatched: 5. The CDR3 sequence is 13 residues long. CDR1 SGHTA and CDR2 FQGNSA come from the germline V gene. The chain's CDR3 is CASSLRQGGTIYF. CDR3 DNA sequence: TGTGCCAGCAGCTTGAGGCAGGGGGGCACCATATATTTT.

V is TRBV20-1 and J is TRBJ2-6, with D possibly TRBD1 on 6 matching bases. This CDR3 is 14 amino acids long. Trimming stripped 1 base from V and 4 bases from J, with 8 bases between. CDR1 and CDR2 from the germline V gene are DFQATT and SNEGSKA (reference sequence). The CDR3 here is CSARGGTGANVLTF. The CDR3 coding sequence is TGCAGTGCTAGAGGAGGGACAGGGGCCAACGTCCTGACTTTC.